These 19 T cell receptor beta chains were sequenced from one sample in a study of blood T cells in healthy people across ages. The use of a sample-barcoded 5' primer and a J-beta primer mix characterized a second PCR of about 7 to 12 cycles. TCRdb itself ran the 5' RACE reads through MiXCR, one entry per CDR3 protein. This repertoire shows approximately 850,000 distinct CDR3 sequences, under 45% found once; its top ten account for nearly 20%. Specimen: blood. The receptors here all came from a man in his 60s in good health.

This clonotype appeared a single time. CDR3 bases: TGTGCCAGCAGTTACTTAGGACAGACAACCGGGGAGCTGTTTTTT. Protein sequence: CASSYLGQTTGELFF. V usage is TRBV6-5 and J usage is TRBJ2-2; a possible D gene is TRBD1 (6 bases). Germline CDR1 is MNHEY and CDR2 is SVGAGI. The CDR3 sequence is 15 residues long. Trimming removed 1 base at V and 5 bases at J, with 11 bases between.

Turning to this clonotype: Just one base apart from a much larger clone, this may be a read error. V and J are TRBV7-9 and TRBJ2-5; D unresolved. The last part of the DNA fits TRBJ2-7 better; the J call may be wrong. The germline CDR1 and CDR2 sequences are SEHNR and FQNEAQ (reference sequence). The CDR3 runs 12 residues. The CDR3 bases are TGTGCCAGCGGCCCGGATAACTACGAGCAGTACTTC. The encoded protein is CASGPDNYEQYF.

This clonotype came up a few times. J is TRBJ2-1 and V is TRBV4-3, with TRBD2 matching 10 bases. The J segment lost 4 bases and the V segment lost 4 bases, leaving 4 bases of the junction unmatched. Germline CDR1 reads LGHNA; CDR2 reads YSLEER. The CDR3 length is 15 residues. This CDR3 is CASSPGTSDYNEQFF. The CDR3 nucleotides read TGCGCCAGCAGCCCCGGGACTAGCGATTACAATGAGCAGTTCTTC.

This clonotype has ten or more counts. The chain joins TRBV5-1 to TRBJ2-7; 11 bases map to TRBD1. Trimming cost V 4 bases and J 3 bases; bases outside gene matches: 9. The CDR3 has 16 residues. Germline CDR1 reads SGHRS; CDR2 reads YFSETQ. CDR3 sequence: CASSLKGQGELYEQYF. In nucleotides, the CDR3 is TGCGCCAGCAGCCTGAAGGGACAGGGGGAACTCTACGAGCAGTACTTC. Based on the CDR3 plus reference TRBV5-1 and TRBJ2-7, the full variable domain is KAGVTQTPRYLIKTRGQQVTLSCSPISGHRSVSWYQQTPGQGLQFLFEYFSETQRNKGNFPGRFSGRQFSNSRSEMNVSTLELGDSALYLCASSLKGQGELYEQYFGPGTRLTVT.

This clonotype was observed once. In DNA form, the CDR3 reads TGTGCCAGCAGGGATGCCCAACTAGCGGGGGTCCTCCGAGAGACCCAGTACTTC. Translation gives CASRDAQLAGVLRETQYF. The gene calls are TRBV25-1 and TRBJ2-5; the match to TRBD2 covers 11 bases. The CDR3 sequence is 18 residues long. Trimming took 6 bases from V and 4 from J; bases not matched to a gene: 16. From germline, CDR1 is MGHDK and CDR2 SYGVNS. Together with reference TRBV25-1 and TRBJ2-5, the CDR3 gives the full variable domain: EADIYQTPRYLVIGTGKKITLECSQTMGHDKMYWYQQDPGMELHLIHYSYGVNSTEKGDLSSESTVSRIRTEHFPLTLESARPSHTSQYLCASRDAQLAGVLRETQYFGPGTRLLVL.

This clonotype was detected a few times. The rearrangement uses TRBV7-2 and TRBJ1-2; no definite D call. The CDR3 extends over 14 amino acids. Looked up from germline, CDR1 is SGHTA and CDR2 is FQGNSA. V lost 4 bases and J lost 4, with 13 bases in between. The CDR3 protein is CASSSQMDSYGYTF. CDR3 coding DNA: TGTGCCAGCAGCTCACAAATGGATTCCTATGGCTACACCTTC.

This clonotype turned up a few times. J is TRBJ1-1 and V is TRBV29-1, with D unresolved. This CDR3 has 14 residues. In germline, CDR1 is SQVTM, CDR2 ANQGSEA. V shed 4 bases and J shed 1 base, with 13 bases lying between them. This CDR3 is CSVVLFRQNTEAFF. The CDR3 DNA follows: TGCAGCGTTGTACTGTTCAGGCAGAACACTGAAGCTTTCTTT.

For the CDR3, the DNA is TGTGCCAGCAGCTTAGCGCATAGCCCTGCATCCTACAATGAGCAGTTCTTC. This codes for CASSLAHSPASYNEQFF. The chain is built from TRBV7-9 and TRBJ2-1; D gene unclear. Germline V gene lookup returns CDR1 SEHNR and CDR2 FQNEAQ (reference sequence). The V gene lost 0 bases and the J gene lost 1 base, with 13 bases spanning the gap. This CDR3 comprises 17 residues. Full variable domain (outside the CDR3, taken from reference TRBV7-9 and TRBJ2-1): DTGVSQNPRHKITKRGQNVTFRCDPISEHNRLYWYRQTLGQGPEFLTYFQNEAQLEKSRLLSDRFSAERPKGSFSTLEIQRTEQGDSAMYLCASSLAHSPASYNEQFFGPGTRLTVL.

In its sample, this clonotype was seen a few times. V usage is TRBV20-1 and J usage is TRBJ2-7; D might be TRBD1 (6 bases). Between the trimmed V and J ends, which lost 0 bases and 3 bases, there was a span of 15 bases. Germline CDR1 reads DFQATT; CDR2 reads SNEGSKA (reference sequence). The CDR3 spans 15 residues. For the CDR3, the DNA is TGCAGTGCTAGAGATTTACAGGGTCTTGGCTACGAGCAGTACTTC. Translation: CSARDLQGLGYEQYF.

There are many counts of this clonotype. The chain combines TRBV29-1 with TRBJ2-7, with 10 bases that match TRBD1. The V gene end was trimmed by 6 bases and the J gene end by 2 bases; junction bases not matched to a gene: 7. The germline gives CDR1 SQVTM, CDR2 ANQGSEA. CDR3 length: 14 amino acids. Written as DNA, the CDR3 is TGCAGCGTCCGTACCGGGACAGGGGCCTACGAGCAGTACTTC. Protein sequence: CSVRTGTGAYEQYF.

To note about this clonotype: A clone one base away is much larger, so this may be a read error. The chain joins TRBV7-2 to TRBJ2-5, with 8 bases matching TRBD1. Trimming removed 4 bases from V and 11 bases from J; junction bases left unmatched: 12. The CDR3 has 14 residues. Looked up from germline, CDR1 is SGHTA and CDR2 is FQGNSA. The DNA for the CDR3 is TGTGCCAGCAGCTCAATGGACAGGGTGGGAGAGCAGTACTTC. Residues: CASSSMDRVGEQYF.

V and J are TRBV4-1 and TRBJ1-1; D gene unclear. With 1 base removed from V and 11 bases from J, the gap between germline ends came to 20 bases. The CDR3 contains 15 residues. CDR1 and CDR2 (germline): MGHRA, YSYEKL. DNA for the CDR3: TGCGCCAGCAGCCAAGTAAACGGACTCTTTAAGGCGGCTTTCTTT. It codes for CASSQVNGLFKAAFF.

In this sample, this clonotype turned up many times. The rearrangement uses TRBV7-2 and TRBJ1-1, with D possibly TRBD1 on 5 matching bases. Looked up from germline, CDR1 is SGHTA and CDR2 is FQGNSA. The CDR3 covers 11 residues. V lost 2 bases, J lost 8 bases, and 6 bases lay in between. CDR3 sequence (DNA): TGTGCCAGCAGCTTAAGACAGGAAGCTTTCTTT. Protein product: CASSLRQEAFF. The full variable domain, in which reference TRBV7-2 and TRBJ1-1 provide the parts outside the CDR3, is GAGVSQSPSNKVTEKGKDVELRCDPISGHTALYWYRQSLGQGLEFLIYFQGNSAPDKSGLPSDRFSAERTGGSVSTLTIQRTQQEDSAVYLCASSLRQEAFFGQGTRLTVV.

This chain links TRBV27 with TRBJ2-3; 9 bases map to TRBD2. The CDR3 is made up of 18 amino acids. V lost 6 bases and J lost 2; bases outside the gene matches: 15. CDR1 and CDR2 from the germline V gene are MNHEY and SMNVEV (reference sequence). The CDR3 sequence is CASSYHLESGGFTDTQYF. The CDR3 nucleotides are TGTGCCAGCAGCTACCACCTCGAGAGCGGGGGGTTCACAGATACGCAGTATTTT.

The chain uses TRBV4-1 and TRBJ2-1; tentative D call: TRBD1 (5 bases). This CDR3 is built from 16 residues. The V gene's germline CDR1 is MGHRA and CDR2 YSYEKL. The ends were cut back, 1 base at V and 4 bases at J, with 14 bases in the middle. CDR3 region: CASSQALMTAYNEQFF. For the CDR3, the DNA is TGCGCCAGCAGCCAAGCCTTGATGACAGCGTACAATGAGCAGTTCTTC.

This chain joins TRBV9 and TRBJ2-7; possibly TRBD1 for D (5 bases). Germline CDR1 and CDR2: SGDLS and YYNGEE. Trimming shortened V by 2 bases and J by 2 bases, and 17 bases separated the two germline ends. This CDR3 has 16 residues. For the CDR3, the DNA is TGTGCCAGCAGCGTGGGCAGGGAAGGGTCCCCCTACGAGCAGTACTTC. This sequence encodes CASSVGREGSPYEQYF.

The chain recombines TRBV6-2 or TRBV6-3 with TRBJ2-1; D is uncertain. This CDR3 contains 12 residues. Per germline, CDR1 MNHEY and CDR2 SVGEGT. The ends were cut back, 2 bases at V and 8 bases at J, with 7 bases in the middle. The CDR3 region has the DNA TGTGCCAGCAGTTACGGGCTTTATGAGCAGTTCTTC. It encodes CASSYGLYEQFF.

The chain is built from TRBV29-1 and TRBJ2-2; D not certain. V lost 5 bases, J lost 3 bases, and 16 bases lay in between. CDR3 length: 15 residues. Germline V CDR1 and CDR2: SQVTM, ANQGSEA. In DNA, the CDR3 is TGCAGCGTTCGACCTGGGCGTGGGGACACCGGGGAGCTGTTTTTT. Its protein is CSVRPGRGDTGELFF.

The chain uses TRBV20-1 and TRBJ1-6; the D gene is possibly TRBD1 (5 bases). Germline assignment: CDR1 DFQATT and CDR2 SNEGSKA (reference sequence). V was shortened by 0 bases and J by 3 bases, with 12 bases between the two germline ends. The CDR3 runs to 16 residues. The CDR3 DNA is TGCAGTGCTAGAGACCGGGGACTGATCTATAATTCACCCCTCCACTTT. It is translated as CSARDRGLIYNSPLHF.